This TCR beta chain was recorded in a study of CD4 T cells in relation to SARS-CoV-2 and coronaviruses (dated by TCRdb to the early 2020s). Study-wide context: In the ViraFEST assay, PBMCs were cultured with antigen for roughly ten days, after which TCR beta CDR3s were sequenced to identify antigen-specific clonal expansions. Shared crossreactive spike epitopes were mapped to their HLA restriction using patient-derived lymphoblastoid cell lines. The study assessed, at the TCR clonotype level, memory CD4+ T cell crossreactivity between SARS-CoV-2 and common cold coronavirus spike proteins. The approximately 12 convalescent patients included 8 males and 4 females; two subjects were Hispanic. The full convalescent cohort of approximately 13 patients had a median age of around 36 years, ranging from roughly 20 to 72 years. Samples from three pre-COVID donors and the naive versus memory experiments were sequenced with the Adaptive Biotechnologies TCR-sequencing kit; other data were Illumina-based. A different, Illumina-based TCR-beta assay was used to sequence expansion assays from other donors in the study. Study-level results and caveats: Sequencing of naive versus memory cells indicated that the assay detects memory recall responses, not primary responses primed during culture. Memory CD4+ clonotypes crossrecognizing SARS-CoV-2 and at least one common cold coronavirus spike were found in approximately 60% of donors. Because the crossreactivity analysis focused on spike protein, crossreactivity against other viral proteins was not assessed. Pre-pandemic and post-infection samples were not both contributed by any donor, so tracing of the source of pre-existing responses was limited. Compared with monoreactive clones, crossreactive clones had significantly weaker SARS-CoV-2-driven expansion, a result consistent with antigenic imprinting. Small numbers of patients and of tested TCRs limited the study.

Including cysteine and phenylalanine, the CDR3 has 16 amino acids. The DNA shown is the 48-base CDR3, in frame from base 1. CDR1 and CDR2, looked up from the germline V gene, are SGHVS and FNYEAQ. V loses 5 bases at its end and J loses 6 bases; junction bases beyond the gene matches: 13. DNA from CEF-cultured naive and memory CD4+ T cells underwent immunoSEQ TCR-beta sequencing at survey level. Turning to the authors' computational methods: During preprocessing, nonproductive sequences were discarded, as were any CDR3s that did not begin with C, did not end with F or W, or were shorter than 7 amino acids. The MANAFEST web app identified antigen-specific clonotypes based on expansion compared with the reference and other culture wells. A clone counted as positive if significantly expanded in 2 of 3 replicate wells versus the reference culture at FDR below 0.05. Positive clones also required significant expansion versus all other tandem wells and an odds ratio above 5. Cultured and uncultured naive and memory CD4+ repertoires were searched for previously identified spike- and CEF-reactive CDR3s. CDR3 homology was quantified as pairwise Levenshtein distance, calculated with the stringdist R package after three terminal residues were trimmed from each end. In TCRdb, the immuneACCESS table is reduced to in-frame sequences with V and J assigned. These tables do not hold every clone; where another copy was compared, an unresolved V gene accounts for under half, and the others remain unexplained. V, J and clone size are those of that table, while D and trimming were read from the DNA. The sample table holds tens of thousands of clones, of which 60% to 80% were seen once. The ten largest make up around 21% of the sample.

Details on this clone: The specificity of this receptor is unknown. Per-nucleotide qualities are absent, and no much larger clonotype sits a single base away.

Naive and memory CD4+ T cells were separated from cryopreserved PBMCs by CD4 enrichment followed by EasySep naive CD4+ T cell enrichment. For roughly 10 days, sorted naive or memory CD4+ T cells (roughly 98,000) were cultured at a 1:1 ratio with T cell-depleted PBMCs and CEF peptides. Triplicate replicate wells were generally used for each peptide culture condition. PBMCs were isolated from leukapheresis product or whole blood by Ficoll-Paque PLUS gradient centrifugation. PBMCs were either cryopreserved at -140°C or used fresh in the expansion assay. The QIAamp Micro DNA Kit was used to extract genomic DNA from the CD4+ T cells.

This chain joins TRBV7-6 to TRBJ2-7, and TRBD2 aligns with 10 junction nucleotides. Sample: memory CD4+ T cells from PBMCs, cultured in vitro. The cell subset or site label for this specimen denotes: memory (non-naive) CD4+ T cells. This TCR derives from an adult with COVID-19. The CDR3 protein: CASSPLVGLAAVEQYF. The DNA is TGTGCCAGCAGCCCCCTAGTTGGACTAGCGGCAGTCGAGCAGTACTTC.